The entry that follows covers one T cell receptor beta chain sequence. Its specificity is unknown. These data come from a study of blood T cells in healthy people across ages. Study results and limitations: Roughly linear declines in TCR beta diversity per million T cells occurred with age. In these data, TCR beta diversity tracked strongly with naive T cell percentage.

A sample-barcoded 5' primer and a J-beta primer mix were used in a second PCR of roughly 7 to 12 cycles. TCRdb itself ran the 5' RACE reads through MiXCR, one entry per CDR3 protein. The profile shows approximately 1.5 million distinct CDR3 sequences, roughly 43% of them singletons. Sequencing used blood. This sequence was found in a woman younger than 30 in good health.

CDR3 sequence reads: CSVRGRKETQYF. The CDR3 bases are TGCAGTGTACGCGGGAGGAAAGAGACCCAGTACTTC. This chain connects TRBV20-1 to TRBJ2-5; 8 nucleotides line up with TRBD2. With 7 bases clipped from V and 3 bases from J, the junction kept 4 bases outside the gene matches. The CDR3 totals 12 residues. Germline CDR1 is DFQATT and CDR2 is SNEGSKA (reference sequence).